This TCR beta chain was identified during a study of blood T cells in healthy people across ages. A remark on this clonotype: As yet, its antigen is unknown.

There are 16 residues in the CDR3. The germline V gene encodes CDR1 MGHRA and CDR2 YSYEKL. A second PCR of about 7 to 12 cycles used a sample-barcoded 5' primer and a J-beta primer mix. The template-switch adaptor was a 5' adaptor with 12 random nucleotides. It tagged each cDNA molecule. From the 5' RACE reads, TCRdb called clonotypes with MiXCR, one entry per CDR3 protein. Seen here are around 1,600,000 distinct CDR3 sequences, about 42% observed once, and the top ten hold just over 4%. Whole-study results and caveats: Older age coincided with a roughly linear decline in TCR beta diversity per million T cells. Without sorted subsets, naive and antigen-experienced compartments could not be conclusively compared.

The rearrangement joins TRBV4-1 to TRBJ2-5; the match to TRBD1 covers 10 bases. The last part of the DNA fits TRBJ2-7 better; the J call may be wrong. The receptor was derived from a woman between 18 and 29 years old in good health. Material for sequencing was blood. CDR3 coding DNA: TGCGCCAGCAGCTTTCAGGCGACAGGGGGCGCGGGCGAGCAGTACTTC. This gives the protein CASSFQATGGAGEQYF.